This T cell receptor (beta chain) emerged from a study of metastatic and nonmetastatic thyroid tumors. At the level of the study: Comparison of repertoires was carried out across blood and tumor or nodule tissue from malignant and benign thyroid patients.

Points on this clone: Its specificity is not known. One end of the junction does not line up with germline, which may come from a read error.

Overall study results and limits: A significant increase in TCR beta diversity was reportedly seen in malignant thyroid tumors relative to benign nodules, in blood and tumor.

Thyroid surgery had not been preceded by any treatment in any patient. Original data processing: Clinicopathological groups of papillary thyroid cancer showed CDR3 differences that were used to build a distant-metastasis classifier. MiXCR re-clonotyped the PCR reads for TCRdb. In this record, the V and J calls reflect TCRdb's handling and not the investigators' own analysis. This sample has 30,000 to 35,000 clones, with roughly 21% found just once. CDR1 and CDR2 (germline): SNHLY, FYNNEI. The length of the CDR3 is 13 residues. This sequence originates from a female donor with papillary thyroid cancer or a benign thyroid nodule (not recorded which). Some clones in this sample may be carry-over from other donors' samples. This sequence joins TRBV2 and TRBJ2-7; D remains unclear. The sequenced sample consisted of blood. This CDR3 is CASTGPRSYERYF. CDR3 nucleotides: TGTGCCAGCACAGGACCCAGGTCCTACGAGCGGTACTTC.